The clone carrying this T cell receptor (beta chain) was observed at least ten times. Antigen: not known. TCRdb reprocessed the reads with MiXCR, giving one entry per CDR3 protein. The sample records around 74,000 distinct CDR3 sequences, 3.7% being singletons. This specimen belongs to a study of T cell repertoires in cytomegalovirus infection. At the level of the study: Both CMV infection and a matching HLA type were indicated by public TCR beta signatures. Broader study findings: CMV-specific TCR beta clonotypes restricted by HLA-C dominated the ex vivo response.

Germline values: CDR1 MNHNS, CDR2 SASEGT. V was pared by 10 bases and J by 3 bases, with 18 bases between. The CDR3 has 14 amino acids. The chain carries TRBV6-1 and TRBJ1-2; D is unclear. The sequencing input was PBMCs. The sequence was obtained from a human donor in good health (CMV status not recorded). Some clones in this sample may be carry-over from other donors' samples. The CDR3 region is CATHFGRGHYGYTF. The CDR3 nucleotides are TGTGCCACACACTTTGGGAGAGGGCACTATGGCTACACCTTC.